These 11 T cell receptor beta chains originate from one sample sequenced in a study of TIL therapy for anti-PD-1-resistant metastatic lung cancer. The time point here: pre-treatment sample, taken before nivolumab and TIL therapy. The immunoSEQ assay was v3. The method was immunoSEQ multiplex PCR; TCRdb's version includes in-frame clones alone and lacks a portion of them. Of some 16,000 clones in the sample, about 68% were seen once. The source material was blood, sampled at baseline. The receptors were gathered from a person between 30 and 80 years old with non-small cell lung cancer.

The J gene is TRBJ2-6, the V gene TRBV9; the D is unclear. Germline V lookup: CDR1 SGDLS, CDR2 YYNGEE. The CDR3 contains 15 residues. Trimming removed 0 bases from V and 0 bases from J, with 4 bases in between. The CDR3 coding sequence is TGTGCCAGCAGCGTAGACAACTCTGGGGCCAACGTCCTGACTTTC. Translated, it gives CASSVDNSGANVLTF.

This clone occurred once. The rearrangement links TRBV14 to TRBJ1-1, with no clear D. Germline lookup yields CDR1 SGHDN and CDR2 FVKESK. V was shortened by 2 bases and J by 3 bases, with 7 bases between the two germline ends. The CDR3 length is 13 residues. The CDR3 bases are TGTGCCAGCAGCCAATTTCAATACACTGAAGCTTTCTTT. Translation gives CASSQFQYTEAFF.

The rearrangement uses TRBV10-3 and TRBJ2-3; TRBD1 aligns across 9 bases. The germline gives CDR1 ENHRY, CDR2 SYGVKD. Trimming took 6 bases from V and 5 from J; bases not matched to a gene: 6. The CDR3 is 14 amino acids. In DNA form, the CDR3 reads TGTGCCATCAGCCGGGACAGGGATCAAGATACGCAGTATTTT. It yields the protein CAISRDRDQDTQYF.

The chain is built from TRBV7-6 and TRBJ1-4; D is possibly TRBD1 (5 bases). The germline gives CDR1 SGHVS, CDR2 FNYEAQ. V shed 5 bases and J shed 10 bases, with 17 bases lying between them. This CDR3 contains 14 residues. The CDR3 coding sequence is TGTGCCAGCAGCGACTTCACGGGGGGAGGAAAACTGTTTTTT. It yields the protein CASSDFTGGGKLFF.

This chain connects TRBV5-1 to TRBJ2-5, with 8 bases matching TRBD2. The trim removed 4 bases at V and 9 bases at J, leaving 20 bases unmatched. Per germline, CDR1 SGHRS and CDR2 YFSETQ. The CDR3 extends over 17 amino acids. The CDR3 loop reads CASSHRVAGSWAGAQYF. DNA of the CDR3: TGCGCCAGCAGCCACCGAGTAGCGGGATCCTGGGCAGGGGCCCAGTACTTC.

The CDR3 protein is CASSLLAGGTSGELFF. CDR3 DNA sequence: TGTGCCAGCAGCTTATTAGCCGGGGGGACCTCCGGGGAGCTGTTTTTT. The gene calls are TRBV7-8 and TRBJ2-2, with 7 positions matching TRBD2. Per germline, CDR1 SGHVS and CDR2 FQNEAQ. Trimming took 2 bases from V and 6 from J; bases not matched to a gene: 9. The CDR3 sequence is 16 residues long.

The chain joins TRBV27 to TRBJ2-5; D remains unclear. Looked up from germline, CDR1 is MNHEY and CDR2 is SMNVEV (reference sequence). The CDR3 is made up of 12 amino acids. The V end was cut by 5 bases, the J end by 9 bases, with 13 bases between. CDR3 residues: CASSPRLGPQYF. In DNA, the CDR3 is TGTGCCAGCAGTCCGCGTTTAGGGCCCCAGTACTTC.

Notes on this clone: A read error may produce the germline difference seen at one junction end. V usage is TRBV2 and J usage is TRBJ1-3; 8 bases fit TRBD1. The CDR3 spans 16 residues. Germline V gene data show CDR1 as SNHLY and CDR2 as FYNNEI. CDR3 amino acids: CASSNGQGSSGDTIYF. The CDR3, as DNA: TGTGCCAGCAGTAATGGACAGGGATCCTCTGGAGACACCATATATTTT.

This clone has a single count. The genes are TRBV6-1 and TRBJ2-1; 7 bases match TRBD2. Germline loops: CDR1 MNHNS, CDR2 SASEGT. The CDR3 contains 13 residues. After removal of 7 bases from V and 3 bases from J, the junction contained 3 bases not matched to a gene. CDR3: CASTGRGYNEQFF. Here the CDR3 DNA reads TGTGCCAGCACGGGGAGGGGCTACAATGAGCAGTTCTTC.

DNA for the CDR3: TGTGCCAGCAGTTATAGTTTGGGGTCAGGGGCCAACGTCCTGACTTTC. It translates to CASSYSLGSGANVLTF. This sequence joins TRBV6-5 and TRBJ2-6; D not certain. Germline loops: CDR1 MNHEY, CDR2 SVGAGI. The V and J ends lost 3 bases and 4 bases respectively, with 13 bases between them. This CDR3 has 16 amino acids.

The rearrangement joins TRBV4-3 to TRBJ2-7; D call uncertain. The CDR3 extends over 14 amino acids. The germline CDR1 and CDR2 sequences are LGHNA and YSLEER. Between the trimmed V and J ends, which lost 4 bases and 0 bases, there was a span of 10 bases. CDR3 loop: CASSLDINSYEQYF. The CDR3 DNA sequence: TGCGCCAGCAGCCTCGACATAAACTCCTACGAGCAGTACTTC.